Presented here are 21 T cell receptor beta chains from one specimen sequenced in a study of spatial heterogeneity in lung cancer. TCRdb recomputed calls from the 5' RACE reads with MiXCR, one row per CDR3 protein. The data hold around 47,000 distinct CDR3 sequences, with 7.4% observed a single time. Time point specified: blood at routine non-recurrence follow-up after resection. The authors sequenced whole RNA from tumor, nontumor lung or frozen PBMC without sorting. The sample consisted of PBMCs, taken at follow-up. These receptors were obtained from a female donor with early-stage non-small cell lung cancer.

This clonotype was counted at least ten times. The J gene is TRBJ2-7, the V gene TRBV28, with 9 bases identical to TRBD2. Trimming took 2 bases from V and 1 from J; bases not matched to a gene: 3. The CDR3 is 15 residues long. Germline V lookup: CDR1 MDHEN, CDR2 SYDVKM. This CDR3 reads CASSLAAGGSYEQYF. CDR3 in DNA: TGTGCCAGCAGTTTAGCAGCGGGGGGTTCCTACGAGCAGTACTTC.

Concerning this clonotype: The junction does not match germline at one end; this may be a read error. This rearrangement joins TRBV18 to TRBJ2-5, with no clear D. In germline, CDR1 is KGHSH, CDR2 LQKENI. This CDR3 region has 13 residues. CDR3: CTSSSAHQETQYF. DNA for the CDR3: TGTACCAGCTCATCCGCCCACCAAGAGACCCAGTACTTC. The entire variable domain, with the rest obtained from reference TRBV18 and TRBJ2-5, is as follows: NAGVMQNPRHLVRRRGQEARLRCSPMKGHSHVYWYRQLPEEGLKFMVYLQKENIIDESGMPKERFSAEFPKEGPSILRIQQVVRGDSAAYFCTSSSAHQETQYFGPGTRLLVL.

This clonotype was counted at least ten times. This chain connects TRBV5-1 to TRBJ2-7; tentatively, D is TRBD2 (6 bases). With 4 bases removed from V and 6 bases from J, the gap between germline ends came to 20 bases. The germline gives CDR1 SGHRS, CDR2 YFSETQ. This CDR3 has 15 amino acids. The chain's CDR3 is CASSPTSRGAVEQYF. Here the CDR3 DNA reads TGCGCCAGCAGCCCAACCTCTCGCGGGGCGGTCGAGCAGTACTTC.

This clonotype came up many times. The CDR3 sequence is CASSPLPGLAVQNIQYF. The CDR3 DNA follows: TGCGCCAGCAGCCCTTTACCGGGACTAGCGGTTCAAAACATTCAGTACTTC. The rearrangement links TRBV4-3 to TRBJ2-4; 11 nucleotides line up with TRBD2. CDR3 length: 17 amino acids. The junction had 10 bases not matched to a gene; V was cut back by 4 bases and J by 5 bases. Germline V CDR1 and CDR2: LGHNA, YSLEER.

The CDR3 here is CASSQEDYGYTF. CDR3 DNA sequence: TGCGCCAGCAGCCAAGAAGACTATGGCTACACCTTC. The rearrangement joins TRBV4-1 to TRBJ1-2, with D unclear. The CDR3 covers 12 residues. The ends were cut back, 0 bases at V and 3 bases at J, with 2 bases in the middle. Germline V gene data show CDR1 as MGHRA and CDR2 as YSYEKL.

The chain is built from TRBV20-1 and TRBJ1-1, with 7 bases identical to TRBD1. The V segment lost 5 bases and the J segment 2 bases; nucleotides outside the gene matches: 8. The CDR3 covers 14 residues. Germline CDR1 and CDR2: DFQATT and SNEGSKA (reference sequence). The CDR3 loop is CSAPGRGGNTEAFF. CDR3 coding DNA: TGCAGTGCTCCCGGGAGAGGGGGCAACACTGAAGCTTTCTTT.

The V and J genes are TRBV20-1 and TRBJ1-6; maybe TRBD1 (5 bases). Trimming cost V 6 bases and J 6 bases, with 12 bases left between them. The length of the CDR3 is 13 residues. CDR1 and CDR2 (germline): DFQATT, SNEGSKA (reference sequence). DNA of the CDR3: TGCAGTGCAAGAAGACAGAGTAATTCACCCCTCCACTTT. Encoded protein: CSARRQSNSPLHF.

This clonotype was detected a few times. This chain connects TRBV20-1 to TRBJ2-7; 8 bases are a match to TRBD1. V trimming: 3 bases; J trimming: 3 bases; junction bases outside the gene matches: 10. This CDR3 is built from 15 residues. Germline CDR1 reads DFQATT; CDR2 reads SNEGSKA (reference sequence). This CDR3 reads CSARGTGTGIYEQYF. The CDR3 DNA is TGCAGTGCTAGGGGCACCGGGACAGGAATCTACGAGCAGTACTTC.

This clonotype was seen only a few times. The chain employs TRBV5-1 and TRBJ1-6; 8 bases line up with TRBD1. The CDR3 length is 14 residues. Germline assignment: CDR1 SGHRS and CDR2 YFSETQ. V trimming: 3 bases; J trimming: 8 bases; junction bases outside the gene matches: 4. This CDR3 is CASSSGQGYSPLHF. The DNA of the CDR3 is TGCGCCAGCAGCTCAGGACAGGGTTATTCACCCCTCCACTTT.

This clonotype was detected ten times or more. The chain couples TRBV20-1 to TRBJ1-1; perhaps TRBD1 as D (6 bases). This CDR3 is 14 amino acids long. The V gene's germline CDR1 is DFQATT and CDR2 SNEGSKA (reference sequence). V lost 0 bases and J lost 5, with 13 bases in between. The CDR3 reads CSAREGGRGTEAFF. Here the CDR3 DNA reads TGCAGTGCTAGAGAGGGGGGCAGGGGAACTGAAGCTTTCTTT.

This clonotype was recorded at least ten times. The rearrangement joins TRBV5-5 to TRBJ2-5, with D uncertain. Germline V gene lookup returns CDR1 SGHKS and CDR2 YYEKEE (reference sequence). This CDR3 comprises 15 residues. Trimming left V 2 bases short and J 5 bases short, with 16 bases between. CDR3 region: CASSFLLRSGETQYF. The CDR3 nucleotides are TGTGCCAGCAGCTTTCTCCTCCGGTCTGGGGAGACCCAGTACTTC.

This clonotype was recorded at least ten times. The genes are TRBV29-1 and TRBJ1-2; TRBD1 might be the D (5 bases). The CDR3 extends over 12 amino acids. Trimming left V 4 bases short and J 12 bases short, with 18 bases between. CDR1 is SQVTM and CDR2 is ANQGSEA in the germline V gene. CDR3 sequence reads: CSVGTGLGEDTF. The CDR3 bases are TGCAGCGTTGGAACAGGCCTGGGAGAAGACACCTTC.

This clonotype was seen many times. This chain links TRBV5-1 with TRBJ2-5; the D is unclear. CDR1 and CDR2 (germline): SGHRS, YFSETQ. V shed 1 base and J shed 2 bases, with 6 bases lying between them. The CDR3 sequence is 13 residues long. The CDR3 sequence is CASSLIRQETQYF. The CDR3 DNA follows: TGCGCCAGCAGCTTGATTCGACAAGAGACCCAGTACTTC.

This clonotype has ten or more counts. The V and J genes are TRBV7-9 and TRBJ1-1; the D is unclear. There are 11 residues in the CDR3. The V gene's germline CDR1 is SEHNR and CDR2 FQNEAQ (reference sequence). Trimming shortened V by 4 bases and J by 9 bases, and 9 bases separated the two germline ends. CDR3 sequence: CASSSWGKAFF. The CDR3 DNA reads TGTGCCAGCAGCTCGTGGGGAAAAGCTTTCTTT.

To note about this clonotype: This may stem from a read error, because a much larger clone lies one nucleotide away. Here the CDR3 DNA reads TGTGCCAGCGGCCCCCATCTTACAGCTAACTATGGCTACACCTTC. Protein: CASGPHLTANYGYTF. The chain recombines TRBV7-2 with TRBJ1-2, with D unclear. V was shortened by 8 bases and J by 0 bases, with 16 bases between the two germline ends. CDR3 length: 15 residues. Germline values: CDR1 SGHTA, CDR2 FQGNSA.

This chain links TRBV5-1 with TRBJ2-1; TRBD2 aligns across 13 bases. The germline gives CDR1 SGHRS, CDR2 YFSETQ. This CDR3 region has 16 residues. V was clipped by 3 bases and J by 7 bases; unmatched bases: 7. This CDR3 reads CASSSPGLAGNNEQFF. In DNA, the CDR3 is TGCGCCAGCAGCTCGCCGGGACTAGCGGGAAATAATGAGCAGTTCTTC.

In this sample, this clonotype turned up many times. The chain combines TRBV18 with TRBJ2-1; D possibly corresponds to TRBD2 (6 bases). The CDR3 loop spans 17 amino acids. Germline-derived CDR1 and CDR2 are KGHSH and LQKENI. Trimming left V 3 bases short and J 8 bases short, with 23 bases between. The CDR3 sequence: CASSPRDFLMGSDEQFF. DNA for the CDR3: TGTGCCAGCTCACCGCGGGACTTCCTTATGGGGTCCGATGAGCAGTTCTTC.

Many counts were recorded for this clonotype. This sequence joins TRBV4-1 and TRBJ2-5; possibly TRBD2 for D (6 bases). With 4 bases removed from V and 3 bases from J, the gap between germline ends came to 15 bases. Per germline, CDR1 MGHRA and CDR2 YSYEKL. This CDR3 is 15 amino acids long. The CDR3 loop reads CASSRWTGVEETQYF. In DNA form, the CDR3 reads TGCGCCAGCAGCCGCTGGACGGGGGTAGAAGAGACCCAGTACTTC.

This clonotype came up many times. J is TRBJ1-2 and V is TRBV6-6; D is uncertain. The V gene's germline CDR1 is MNHNY and CDR2 SVGAGI (reference sequence). This CDR3 is 14 amino acids long. V was pared by 6 bases and J by 4 bases, with 15 bases between. This CDR3 is CASRTLGLFYGYTF. CDR3 in DNA: TGTGCCAGCAGAACCCTAGGGTTATTCTATGGCTACACCTTC.

This clonotype has just a few counts. The chain combines TRBV10-2 with TRBJ2-7; 7 bases are shared with TRBD1. Germline trimming cut 4 bases from V and 3 bases from J; bases unmatched to any gene: 6. This CDR3 contains 14 residues. Germline CDR1 reads WSHSY; CDR2 reads SAAADI. The chain's CDR3 is CASSAWGQHYEQYF. As DNA, the CDR3 is TGCGCCAGCAGTGCCTGGGGACAGCACTACGAGCAGTACTTC.

This clonotype came up many times. This chain uses TRBV5-6 with TRBJ2-1; D may correspond to TRBD1 or TRBD2 (5 bases each). The V end lost 9 bases, the J end lost 2 bases, and 18 bases lay between the germline ends. Germline V gives CDR1 SGHDT, CDR2 YYEEEE. The CDR3 has 15 amino acids. The CDR3, as DNA: TGTGCCACACAATTACGGGGCCATCCCTACAATGAGCAGTTCTTC. The encoded protein is CATQLRGHPYNEQFF. Supplemented by reference TRBV5-6 and TRBJ2-1, the full variable domain reads DAGVTQSPTHLIKTRGQQVTLRCSPKSGHDTVSWYQQALGQGPQFIFQYYEEEERQRGNFPDRFSGHQFPNYSSELNVNALLLGDSALYLCATQLRGHPYNEQFFGPGTRLTVL.